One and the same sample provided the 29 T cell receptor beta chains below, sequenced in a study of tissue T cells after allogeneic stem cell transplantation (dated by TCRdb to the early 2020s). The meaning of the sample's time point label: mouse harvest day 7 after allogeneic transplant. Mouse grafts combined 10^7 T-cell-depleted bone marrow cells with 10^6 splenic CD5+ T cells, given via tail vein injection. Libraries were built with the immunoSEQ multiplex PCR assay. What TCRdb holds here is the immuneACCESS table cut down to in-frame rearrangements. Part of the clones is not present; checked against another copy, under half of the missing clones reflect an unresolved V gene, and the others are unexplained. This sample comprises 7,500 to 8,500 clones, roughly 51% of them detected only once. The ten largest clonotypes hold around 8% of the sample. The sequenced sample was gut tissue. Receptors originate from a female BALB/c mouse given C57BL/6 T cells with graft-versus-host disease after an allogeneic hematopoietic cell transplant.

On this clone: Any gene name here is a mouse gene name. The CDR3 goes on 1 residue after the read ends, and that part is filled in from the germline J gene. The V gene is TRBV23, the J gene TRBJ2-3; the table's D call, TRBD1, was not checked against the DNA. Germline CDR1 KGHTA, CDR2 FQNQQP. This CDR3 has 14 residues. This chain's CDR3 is CSSSPGQGTETLYF. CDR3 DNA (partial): TGCTCCAGCAGCCCGGGACAGGGGACAGAAACGCTGTAT.

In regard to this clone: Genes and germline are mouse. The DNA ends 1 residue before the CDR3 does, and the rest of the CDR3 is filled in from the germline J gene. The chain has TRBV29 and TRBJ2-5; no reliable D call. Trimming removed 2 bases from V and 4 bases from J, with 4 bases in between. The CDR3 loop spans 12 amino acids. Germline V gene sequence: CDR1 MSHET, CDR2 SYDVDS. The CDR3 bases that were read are TGTGCTAGCAGTTTAGGCAAAGACACCCAGTAC. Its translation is CASSLGKDTQY. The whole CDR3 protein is CASSLGKDTQYF.

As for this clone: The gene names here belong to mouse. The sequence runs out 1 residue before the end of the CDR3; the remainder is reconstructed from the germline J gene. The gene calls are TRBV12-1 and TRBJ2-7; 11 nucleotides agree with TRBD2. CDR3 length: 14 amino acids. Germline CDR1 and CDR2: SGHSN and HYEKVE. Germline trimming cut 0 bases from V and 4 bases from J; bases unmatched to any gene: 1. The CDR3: CASSLRDWGYEQYF. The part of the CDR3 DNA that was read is TGTGCCAGCTCTCTCCGGGACTGGGGGTATGAACAGTAC.

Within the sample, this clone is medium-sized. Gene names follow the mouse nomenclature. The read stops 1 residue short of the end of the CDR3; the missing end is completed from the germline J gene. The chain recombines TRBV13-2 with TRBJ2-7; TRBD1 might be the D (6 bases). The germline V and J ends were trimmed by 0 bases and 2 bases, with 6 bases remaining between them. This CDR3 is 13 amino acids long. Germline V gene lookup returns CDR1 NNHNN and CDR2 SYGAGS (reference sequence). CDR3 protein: CASGDGTAYEQYF. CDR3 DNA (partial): TGTGCCAGCGGTGATGGGACAGCCTATGAACAGTAC.

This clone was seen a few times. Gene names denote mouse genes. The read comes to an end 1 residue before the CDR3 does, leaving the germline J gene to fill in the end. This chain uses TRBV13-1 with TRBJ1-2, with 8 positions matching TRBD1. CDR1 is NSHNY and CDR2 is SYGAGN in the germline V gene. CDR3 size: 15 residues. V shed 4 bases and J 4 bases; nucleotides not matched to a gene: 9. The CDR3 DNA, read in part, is TGTGCCAGCAGTCTCGTGACAGGGGCGGTCTCCGACTACACC. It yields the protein CASSLVTGAVSDYT. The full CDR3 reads CASSLVTGAVSDYTF.

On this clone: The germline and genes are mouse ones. CDR3 region: CASSLISYNSPLYF. The DNA read from the CDR3 is TGTGCCAGCAGCTTGATTTCCTATAATTCGCCCCTCTAC. The rearrangement uses TRBV4 and TRBJ1-6, with D uncertain. The CDR3 end is not reached by the read, which stops 1 residue before it; the germline J gene fills it in. TRBJ1-6 is known as an ORF, though its function is uncertain. The V end lost 4 bases, the J end lost 0 bases, and 4 bases lay between the germline ends. The CDR3 is 14 amino acids. Germline values: CDR1 LGHDT, CDR2 YNNKQL (reference sequence).

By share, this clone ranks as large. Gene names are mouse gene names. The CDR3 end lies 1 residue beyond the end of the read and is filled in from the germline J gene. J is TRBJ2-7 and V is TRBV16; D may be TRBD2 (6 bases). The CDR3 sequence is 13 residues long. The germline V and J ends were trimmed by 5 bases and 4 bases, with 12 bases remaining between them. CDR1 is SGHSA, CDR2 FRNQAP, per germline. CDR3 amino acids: CASSPGTPYEQYF. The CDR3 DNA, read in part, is TGTGCAAGCAGCCCCGGGACTCCATATGAACAGTAC.

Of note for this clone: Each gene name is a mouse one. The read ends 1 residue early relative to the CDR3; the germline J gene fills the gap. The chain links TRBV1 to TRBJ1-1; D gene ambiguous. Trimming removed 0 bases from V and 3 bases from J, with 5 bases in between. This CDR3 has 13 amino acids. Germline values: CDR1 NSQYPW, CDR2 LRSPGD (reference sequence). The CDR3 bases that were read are TGCACCTGCAGTGCAGATGTGGACACAGAAGTCTTC. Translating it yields CTCSADVDTEVF. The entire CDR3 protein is CTCSADVDTEVFF.

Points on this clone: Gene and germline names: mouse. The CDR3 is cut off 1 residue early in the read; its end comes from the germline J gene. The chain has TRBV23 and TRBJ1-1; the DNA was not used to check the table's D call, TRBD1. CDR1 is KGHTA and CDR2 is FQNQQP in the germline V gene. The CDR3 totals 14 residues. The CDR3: CSSSQSTENTEVFF. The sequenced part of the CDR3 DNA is TGCTCCAGCAGTCAATCGACAGAAAACACAGAAGTCTTC.

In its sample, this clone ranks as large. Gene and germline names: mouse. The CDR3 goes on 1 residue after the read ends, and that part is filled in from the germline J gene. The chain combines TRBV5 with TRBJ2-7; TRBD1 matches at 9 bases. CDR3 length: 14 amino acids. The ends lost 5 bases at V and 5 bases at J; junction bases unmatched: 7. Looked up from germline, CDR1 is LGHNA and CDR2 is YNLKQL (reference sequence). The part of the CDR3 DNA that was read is TGTGCCAGCAGCTACCCAGGACAGGGGAATGAACAGTAC. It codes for CASSYPGQGNEQY. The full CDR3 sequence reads CASSYPGQGNEQYF.

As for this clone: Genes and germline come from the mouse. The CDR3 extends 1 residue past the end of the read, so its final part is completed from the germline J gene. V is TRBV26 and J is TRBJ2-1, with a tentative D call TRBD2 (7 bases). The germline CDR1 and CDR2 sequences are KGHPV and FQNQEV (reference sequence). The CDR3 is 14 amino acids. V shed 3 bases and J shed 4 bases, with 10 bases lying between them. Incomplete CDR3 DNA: TGTGCCAGCAGTCTCAAGGGGGGGTATGCTGAGCAGTTC. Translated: CASSLKGGYAEQF. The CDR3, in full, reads CASSLKGGYAEQFF.

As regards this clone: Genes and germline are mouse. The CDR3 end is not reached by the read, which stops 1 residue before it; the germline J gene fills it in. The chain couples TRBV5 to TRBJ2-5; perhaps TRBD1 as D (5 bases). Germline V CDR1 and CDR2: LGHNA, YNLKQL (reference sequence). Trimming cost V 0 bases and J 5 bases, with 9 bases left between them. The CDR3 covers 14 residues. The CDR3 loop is CASSQEGRGDTQYF. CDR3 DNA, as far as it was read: TGTGCCAGCAGCCAAGAGGGGAGGGGAGACACCCAGTAC.

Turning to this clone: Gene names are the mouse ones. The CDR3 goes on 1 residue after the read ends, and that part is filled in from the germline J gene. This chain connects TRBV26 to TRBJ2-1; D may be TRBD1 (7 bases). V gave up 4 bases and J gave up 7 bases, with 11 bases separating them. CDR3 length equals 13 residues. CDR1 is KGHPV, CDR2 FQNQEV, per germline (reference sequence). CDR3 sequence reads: CASSQGAGAEQFF. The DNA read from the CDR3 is TGTGCCAGCAGTCAGGGGGCGGGGGCTGAGCAGTTC.

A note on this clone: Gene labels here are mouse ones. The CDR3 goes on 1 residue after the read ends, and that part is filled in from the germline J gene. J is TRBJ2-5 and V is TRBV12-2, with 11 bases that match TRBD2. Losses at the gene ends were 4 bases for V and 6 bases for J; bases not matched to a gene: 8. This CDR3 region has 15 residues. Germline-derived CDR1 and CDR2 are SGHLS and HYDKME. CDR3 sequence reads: CASSSTGGGGDTQYF. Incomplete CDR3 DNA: TGTGCCAGCTCCTCGACTGGGGGGGGAGGGGACACCCAGTAC.

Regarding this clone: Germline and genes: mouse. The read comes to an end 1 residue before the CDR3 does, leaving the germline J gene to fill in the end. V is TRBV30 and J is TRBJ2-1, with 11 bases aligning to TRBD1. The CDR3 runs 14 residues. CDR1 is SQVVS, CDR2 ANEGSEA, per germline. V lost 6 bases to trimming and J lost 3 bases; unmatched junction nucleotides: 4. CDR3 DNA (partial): TGTAGTTCGCCCGGGACAGGGGGCTATGCTGAGCAGTTC. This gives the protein CSSPGTGGYAEQF. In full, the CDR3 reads CSSPGTGGYAEQFF.

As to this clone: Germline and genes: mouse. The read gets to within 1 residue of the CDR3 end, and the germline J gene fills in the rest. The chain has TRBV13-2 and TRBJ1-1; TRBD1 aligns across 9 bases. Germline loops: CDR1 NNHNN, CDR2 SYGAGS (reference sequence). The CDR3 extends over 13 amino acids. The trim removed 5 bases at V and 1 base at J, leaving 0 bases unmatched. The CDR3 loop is CASGTGGNTEVFF. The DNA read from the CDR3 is TGTGCCAGCGGGACAGGGGGGAACACAGAAGTCTTC.

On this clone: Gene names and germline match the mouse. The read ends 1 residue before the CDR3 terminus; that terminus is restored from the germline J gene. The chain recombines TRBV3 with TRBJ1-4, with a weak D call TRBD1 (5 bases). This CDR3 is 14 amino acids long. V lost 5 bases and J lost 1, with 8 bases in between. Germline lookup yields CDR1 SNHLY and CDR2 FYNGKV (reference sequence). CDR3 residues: CASSPGTSNERLFF. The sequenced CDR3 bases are TGTGCCAGCAGCCCCGGGACTTCCAACGAAAGATTATTT. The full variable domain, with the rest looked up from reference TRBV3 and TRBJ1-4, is GPKVLQIPSHQIIDMGQMVTLNCDPVSNHLYFYWYKQILGQQMEFLVNFYNGKVMEKSKLFKDQFSVERPDGSYFTLKIQPTALEDSAVYFCASSPGTSNERLFFGHGTKLSVL.

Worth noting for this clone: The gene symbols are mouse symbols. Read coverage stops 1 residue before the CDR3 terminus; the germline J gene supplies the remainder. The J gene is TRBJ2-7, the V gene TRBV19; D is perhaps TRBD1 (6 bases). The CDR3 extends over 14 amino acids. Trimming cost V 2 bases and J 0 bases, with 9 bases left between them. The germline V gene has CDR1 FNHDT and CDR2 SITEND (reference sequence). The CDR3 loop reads CASSMTGGSYEQYF. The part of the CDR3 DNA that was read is TGTGCCAGCAGTATGACAGGAGGCTCCTATGAACAGTAC. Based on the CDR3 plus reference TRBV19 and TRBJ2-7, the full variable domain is GGIITQTPKFLIGQEGQKLTLKCQQNFNHDTMYWYRQDSGKGLRLIYYSITENDLQKGDLSEGYDASREKKSSFSLTVTSAQKNEMAVFLCASSMTGGSYEQYFGPGTRLTVL.

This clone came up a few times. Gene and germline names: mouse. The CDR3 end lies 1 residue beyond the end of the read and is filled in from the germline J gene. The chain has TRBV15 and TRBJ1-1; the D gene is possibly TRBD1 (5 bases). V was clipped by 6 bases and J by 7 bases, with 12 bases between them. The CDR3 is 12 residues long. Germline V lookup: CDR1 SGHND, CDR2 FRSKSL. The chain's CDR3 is CASSLGGGEVFF. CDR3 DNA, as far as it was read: TGTGCCAGCAGCCTGGGGGGAGGAGAAGTCTTC.

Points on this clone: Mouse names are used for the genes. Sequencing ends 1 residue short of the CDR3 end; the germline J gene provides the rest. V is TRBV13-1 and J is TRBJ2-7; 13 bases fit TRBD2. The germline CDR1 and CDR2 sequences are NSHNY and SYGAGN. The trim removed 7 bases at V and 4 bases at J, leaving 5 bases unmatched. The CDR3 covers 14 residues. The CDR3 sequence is CASGGTGGVYEQYF. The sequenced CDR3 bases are TGTGCCAGCGGTGGGACTGGGGGGGTATATGAACAGTAC.

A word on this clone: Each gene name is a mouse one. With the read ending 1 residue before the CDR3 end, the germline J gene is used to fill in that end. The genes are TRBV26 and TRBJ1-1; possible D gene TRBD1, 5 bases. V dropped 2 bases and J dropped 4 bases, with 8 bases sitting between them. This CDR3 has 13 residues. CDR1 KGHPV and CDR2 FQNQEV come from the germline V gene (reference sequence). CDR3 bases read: TGTGCCAGCAGTCTGCGACAGAGCACAGAAGTCTTC. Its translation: CASSLRQSTEVF. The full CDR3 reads CASSLRQSTEVFF.

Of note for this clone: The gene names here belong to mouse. CDR3 amino acids: CASSDWTGNTLYF. The sequenced part of the CDR3 DNA is TGTGCCAGCAGTGATTGGACTGGAAATACGCTCTAT. The V gene is TRBV13-1, the J gene TRBJ1-3; D is ambiguous. The read finishes 1 residue shy of the CDR3 end, and the germline J gene is used to complete it. Looked up from germline, CDR1 is NSHNY and CDR2 is SYGAGN. V gave up 1 base and J gave up 2 bases, with 4 bases separating them. The CDR3 spans 13 residues.

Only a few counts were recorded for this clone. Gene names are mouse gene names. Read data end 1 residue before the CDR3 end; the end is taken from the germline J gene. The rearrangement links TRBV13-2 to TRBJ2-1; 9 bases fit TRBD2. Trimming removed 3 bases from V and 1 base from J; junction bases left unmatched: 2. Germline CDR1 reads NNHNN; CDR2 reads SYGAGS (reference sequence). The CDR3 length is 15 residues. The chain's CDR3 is CASGAGLGNYAEQFF. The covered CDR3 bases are TGTGCCAGCGGTGCCGGACTGGGGAACTATGCTGAGCAGTTC.

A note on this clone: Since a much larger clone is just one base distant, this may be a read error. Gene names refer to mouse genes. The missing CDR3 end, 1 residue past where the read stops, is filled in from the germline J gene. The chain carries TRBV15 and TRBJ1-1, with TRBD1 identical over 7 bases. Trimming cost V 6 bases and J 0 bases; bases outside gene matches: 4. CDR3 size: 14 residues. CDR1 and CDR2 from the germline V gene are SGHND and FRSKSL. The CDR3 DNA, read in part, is TGTGCCAGCAGGTCCGGGACAGCAAACACAGAAGTCTTC. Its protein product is CASRSGTANTEVF. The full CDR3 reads CASRSGTANTEVFF.

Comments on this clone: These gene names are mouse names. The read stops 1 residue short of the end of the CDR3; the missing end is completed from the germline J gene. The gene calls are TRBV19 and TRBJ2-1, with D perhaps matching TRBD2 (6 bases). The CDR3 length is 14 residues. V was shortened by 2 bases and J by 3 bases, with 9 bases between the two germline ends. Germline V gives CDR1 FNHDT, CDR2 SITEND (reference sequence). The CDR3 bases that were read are TGTGCCAGCAGTATCTGGGGCCTCTATGCTGAGCAGTTC. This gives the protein CASSIWGLYAEQF. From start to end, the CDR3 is CASSIWGLYAEQFF.

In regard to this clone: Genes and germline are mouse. CDR3 sequence: CASSLGYNNQAPLF. Partial CDR3 DNA: TGTGCCAGCAGCTTAGGATATAACAACCAGGCTCCGCTT. The rearrangement uses TRBV3 and TRBJ1-5, with D unclear. The read gets to within 1 residue of the CDR3 end, and the germline J gene fills in the rest. Germline V gene lookup returns CDR1 SNHLY and CDR2 FYNGKV (reference sequence). V was clipped by 1 base and J by 0 bases, with 4 bases between them. This CDR3 has 14 residues.

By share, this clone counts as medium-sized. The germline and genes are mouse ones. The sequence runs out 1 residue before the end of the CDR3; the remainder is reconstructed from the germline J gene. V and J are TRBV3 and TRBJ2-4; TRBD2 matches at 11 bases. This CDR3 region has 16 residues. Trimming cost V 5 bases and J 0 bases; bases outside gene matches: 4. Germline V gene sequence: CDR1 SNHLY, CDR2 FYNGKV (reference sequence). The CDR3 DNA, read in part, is TGTGCCAGCAGCCAGGGACTGGGGGCTAGTCAAAACACCTTGTAC. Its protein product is CASSQGLGASQNTLY. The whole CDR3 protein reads CASSQGLGASQNTLYF. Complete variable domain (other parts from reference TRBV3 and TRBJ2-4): GPKVLQIPSHQIIDMGQMVTLNCDPVSNHLYFYWYKQILGQQMEFLVNFYNGKVMEKSKLFKDQFSVERPDGSYFTLKIQPTALEDSAVYFCASSQGLGASQNTLYFGAGTRLSVL.

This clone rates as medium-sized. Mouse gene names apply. CDR3 amino acids: CASRGNNQDTQYF. The DNA read from the CDR3 is TGTGCCAGCAGAGGGAATAACCAAGACACCCAGTAC. The chain has TRBV15 and TRBJ2-5; D gene uncertain. The read ends 1 residue before the CDR3 terminus; that terminus is restored from the germline J gene. Trimming removed 6 bases at V and 0 bases at J, with 7 bases between. Germline V gene data show CDR1 as SGHND and CDR2 as FRSKSL. This CDR3 is built from 13 residues.

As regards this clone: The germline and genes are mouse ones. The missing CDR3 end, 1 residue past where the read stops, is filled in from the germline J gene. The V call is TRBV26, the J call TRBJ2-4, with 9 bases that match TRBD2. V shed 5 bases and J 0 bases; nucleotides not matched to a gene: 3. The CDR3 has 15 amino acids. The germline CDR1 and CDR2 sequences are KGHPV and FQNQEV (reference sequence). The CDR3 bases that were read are TGTGCCAGCAGTTTACTGGGGGGTAGTCAAAACACCTTGTAC. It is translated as CASSLLGGSQNTLY. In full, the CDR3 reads CASSLLGGSQNTLYF.